This passage covers 19 T cell receptor beta chains from one sample sequenced in a study of technical replicates of blood from a few donors. The method was immunoSEQ multiplex PCR; TCRdb's version includes in-frame clones alone and lacks a portion of them. Of under 85,000 clones in the sample, 85% to 95% were seen once. The sample comprised T cells isolated from PBMCs. Source of these receptors: a human donor in good health.

This chain connects TRBV19 to TRBJ2-1; perhaps TRBD2 as D (5 bases). CDR3 length: 15 amino acids. Between the trimmed V and J ends, which lost 0 bases and 4 bases, there was a span of 10 bases. Germline V lookup: CDR1 LNHDA, CDR2 SQIVND (reference sequence). The CDR3 DNA reads as TGTGCCAGTAGTATAGACGGGGATTTATACAATGAGCAGTTCTTC. Translating gives CASSIDGDLYNEQFF.

The chain has TRBV5-6 and TRBJ1-3; 9 bases match TRBD1. The CDR3 has 16 residues. V lost 0 bases, J lost 9 bases, and 10 bases stayed unmatched. Germline V gene sequence: CDR1 SGHDT, CDR2 YYEEEE. CDR3 sequence (DNA): TGTGCCAGCAGCTTGGGGGCTTCGGGACAGGGTTTCACCATATATTTT. Translating gives CASSLGASGQGFTIYF.

This clone was observed a single time. This specimen includes other DNA sequences encoding the same CDR3. The rearrangement links TRBV5-1 to TRBJ1-4, with 8 bases matching TRBD1. V was pared by 0 bases and J by 12 bases, with 7 bases of the junction left unmatched. This CDR3 spans 14 amino acids. Germline CDR1 reads SGHRS; CDR2 reads YFSETQ. The CDR3 here is CASSLGQGAQELFF. CDR3 bases: TGCGCCAGCAGCTTGGGGCAGGGGGCGCAGGAACTGTTTTTT.

This clone was observed a single time. The CDR3 nucleotides read TGCGCCAGCAGCCTCGGGGATCGGCAGCCCAGTGGGCAGTTCTTC. Encoded protein: CASSLGDRQPSGQFF. The genes are TRBV4-3 and TRBJ2-1, with a tentative D call TRBD2 (5 bases). The CDR3 is 15 amino acids. V was cut by 4 bases and J by 12 bases, with 22 bases left in between. Per the germline V gene, CDR1 is LGHNA and CDR2 is YSLEER.

The chain carries TRBV28 and TRBJ2-1; D possibly corresponds to TRBD1 (6 bases). V was trimmed by 3 bases and J by 7 bases, leaving 16 bases between them. Germline CDR1 is MDHEN and CDR2 is SYDVKM. The CDR3 consists of 15 residues. CDR3 DNA sequence: TGTGCCAGCAGTTTTTCGGGACAAGCACGAAATGAGCAGTTCTTC. This codes for CASSFSGQARNEQFF.

V and J are TRBV19 and TRBJ1-2; 10 bases map to TRBD1. After removal of 4 bases from V and 2 bases from J, the junction contained 4 bases not matched to a gene. The length of the CDR3 is 15 residues. Per germline, CDR1 LNHDA and CDR2 SQIVND (reference sequence). This CDR3 is CASSTPGQGNYGYTF. The CDR3 bases are TGTGCCAGTAGTACCCCGGGACAGGGGAACTATGGCTACACCTTC.

This chain connects TRBV5-4 to TRBJ1-4, with TRBD1 matching 9 bases. Germline V gene sequence: CDR1 SGHNT, CDR2 YYREEE (reference sequence). Trimming at V came to 0 bases and at J to 6 bases, leaving 3 bases not matched to a gene. The CDR3 is made up of 15 amino acids. This chain's CDR3 is CASSLAGTGYEKLFF. CDR3 sequence (DNA): TGTGCCAGCAGCTTGGCCGGGACAGGGTATGAAAAACTGTTTTTT.

This clone was counted a single time. V and J are TRBV5-1 and TRBJ2-3, with 10 nucleotides matching TRBD2. The J segment lost 6 bases and the V segment lost 0 bases, leaving 7 bases of the junction unmatched. The CDR3 is 16 residues long. Germline V gives CDR1 SGHRS, CDR2 YFSETQ. The CDR3 nucleotides read TGCGCCAGCAGCTTGGCTACAGGGACTAGCGTCGATACGCAGTATTTT. Protein sequence: CASSLATGTSVDTQYF.

The rearrangement links TRBV30 to TRBJ2-5, with 12 positions matching TRBD2. With V trimmed by 8 bases and J by 7 bases, 8 bases remained unmatched. Germline assignment: CDR1 GTSNPN and CDR2 SVGIG (reference sequence). This CDR3 has 13 amino acids. CDR3: CALNTGLAGTQYF. The CDR3 bases are TGTGCCCTCAATACGGGACTAGCGGGGACCCAGTACTTC.

The genes are TRBV30 and TRBJ2-2; the match to TRBD2 covers 13 bases. V dropped 0 bases and J dropped 5; count of bases not matched to a gene: 3. Germline CDR1 is GTSNPN and CDR2 is SVGIG (reference sequence). The CDR3 is 16 residues long. The CDR3 protein is CAWSVLAGGGTGELFF. For the CDR3, the DNA is TGTGCCTGGAGTGTACTAGCGGGAGGGGGGACCGGGGAGCTGTTTTTT.

The V call is TRBV30, the J call TRBJ2-6, with D possibly being TRBD1 (6 bases). V gave up 4 bases and J gave up 2 bases, with 15 bases separating them. Germline V gene lookup returns CDR1 GTSNPN and CDR2 SVGIG (reference sequence). This CDR3 has 16 amino acids. The CDR3: CAWTRGKLAGANVLTF. In DNA form, the CDR3 reads TGTGCCTGGACCAGGGGAAAGTTGGCTGGGGCCAACGTCCTGACTTTC.

This rearrangement joins TRBV6-5 to TRBJ1-2; TRBD1 agrees at 9 bases. With 4 bases clipped from V and 8 bases from J, the junction kept 5 bases outside the gene matches. Per germline, CDR1 MNHEY and CDR2 SVGAGI. CDR3 length equals 13 residues. CDR3 region: CASSLGQGWGYTF. DNA for the CDR3: TGTGCCAGCAGTTTGGGACAGGGTTGGGGCTACACCTTC.

V usage is TRBV4-3 and J usage is TRBJ2-1; 10 nucleotides align to TRBD1. The germline gives CDR1 LGHNA, CDR2 YSLEER. The ends lost 3 bases at V and 4 bases at J; junction bases unmatched: 6. The CDR3 totals 16 residues. This CDR3 is CASSQEPGQGYNEQFF. CDR3 sequence (DNA): TGCGCCAGCAGCCAGGAACCGGGACAGGGGTACAATGAGCAGTTCTTC.

This chain joins TRBV18 and TRBJ2-1; the match to TRBD2 covers 10 bases. The CDR3 spans 16 residues. V was clipped by 6 bases and J by 6 bases; unmatched bases: 11. Germline CDR1 KGHSH, CDR2 LQKENI. CDR3 coding DNA: TGTGCCAGCTCGGGAATACTAGCGGGAAGCACCAATGAGCAGTTCTTC. Translation: CASSGILAGSTNEQFF.

J is TRBJ2-1 and V is TRBV7-2, with 7 positions matching TRBD2. The CDR3 covers 16 residues. The V and J ends lost 6 bases and 0 bases, in that order; junction bases with no gene match: 8. The germline CDR1 and CDR2 sequences are SGHTA and FQGNSA. In DNA form, the CDR3 reads TGTGCCAGCAGTCGGGGGGTGCTAGGCTCCTACAATGAGCAGTTCTTC. It yields the protein CASSRGVLGSYNEQFF.

The rearrangement uses TRBV27 and TRBJ1-1, with TRBD1 as a possible D gene (6 bases). This CDR3 region has 13 residues. Trimming shortened V by 5 bases and J by 4 bases, and 11 bases separated the two germline ends. From germline, CDR1 is MNHEY and CDR2 SMNVEV (reference sequence). The CDR3 nucleotides read TGTGCCAGCAGTAGGGGGTCTGGCACTGAAGCTTTCTTT. Translated: CASSRGSGTEAFF.

This sequence joins TRBV2 and TRBJ2-3; 9 bases line up with TRBD2. Germline V gene data show CDR1 as SNHLY and CDR2 as FYNNEI. The junction had 12 bases not matched to a gene; V was cut back by 7 bases and J by 4 bases. This CDR3 region has 16 residues. In nucleotides, the CDR3 is TGTGCCAGCAAAGGCGGTGGTAGCGGGAGCGCAGATACGCAGTATTTT. It specifies CASKGGGSGSADTQYF. Full variable domain (missing parts from reference TRBV2 and TRBJ2-3): EPEVTQTPSHQVTQMGQEVILRCVPISNHLYFYWYRQILGQKVEFLVSFYNNEISEKSEIFDDQFSVERPDGSNFTLKIRSTKLEDSAMYFCASKGGGSGSADTQYFGPGTRLTVL.

The rearrangement links TRBV19 to TRBJ1-2; 7 positions agree with TRBD1. V lost 7 bases to trimming and J lost 4 bases; unmatched junction nucleotides: 6. CDR1 is LNHDA and CDR2 is SQIVND in the germline V gene (reference sequence). This CDR3 is built from 13 residues. The CDR3 DNA reads as TGTGCCAGTACCGACAGGGTCGGCTATGGCTACACCTTC. Its protein is CASTDRVGYGYTF.

V usage is TRBV9 and J usage is TRBJ2-7; 11 positions agree with TRBD2. CDR1 is SGDLS, CDR2 YYNGEE, per germline. J gave up 1 base and V 4 bases, and 4 bases lay outside the gene matches. The CDR3 spans 15 residues. The CDR3 coding sequence is TGTGCCAGCAGCTTGGGACTAGCGGATTCCTACGAGCAGTACTTC. It specifies CASSLGLADSYEQYF.